This TCR beta chain emerged from a study of response to subunit inactivated influenza vaccine. General study findings and limits: Seasonal influenza vaccination, on each occasion, was suggested by the authors to recruit few new T cells.

This CDR3 has 13 amino acids. The germline V and J ends were trimmed by 7 bases and 3 bases, with 9 bases remaining between them. This clonotype was seen ten or more times. What it binds is not known. Each CDR3 protein is one row after TCRdb ran MiXCR on the RT-PCR reads. This table has approximately 490,000 distinct CDR3 sequences, 7.2% appearing once. The chain is built from TRBV12-3 or TRBV12-4 and TRBJ2-2; D gene unclear. This sample comprised PBMCs from blood, obtained less than 30 months after vaccination. The clonotype was recovered from a man aged 45 to 75 who received an inactivated influenza vaccine. The CDR3 spells CASTVGYTGELFF. CDR3 coding DNA: TGTGCCAGCACCGTAGGGTACACCGGGGAGCTGTTTTTT.